Shown below are 29 T cell receptor beta chains from a single sample sequenced in a study of cytomegalovirus exposure and HLA in healthy donors. Primers: 60 Vbeta forward and 13 Jbeta reverse. The method was immunoSEQ multiplex PCR; TCRdb's version includes in-frame clones alone and lacks a portion of them. Of 80,000 or so clones listed, 10% are singletons. Specimen: PBMCs. The receptor set was obtained from a man between 60 and 70 years old in good health and CMV-seropositive.

V is TRBV5-6 and J is TRBJ2-1; a possible D gene is TRBD2 (6 bases). V lost 0 bases and J lost 8, with 15 bases in between. The CDR3 spans 15 residues. From germline, CDR1 is SGHDT and CDR2 YYEEEE. CDR3 protein: CASSLVGRPGHEQFF. Written as DNA, the CDR3 is TGTGCCAGCAGCTTGGTTGGGAGGCCTGGCCATGAGCAGTTCTTC.

The chain couples TRBV28 to TRBJ2-7, with D possibly matching TRBD2 (5 bases). Trimming took off 2 bases at V and 2 bases at J, with 16 bases between the two ends. Per the germline V gene, CDR1 is MDHEN and CDR2 is SYDVKM. The CDR3 totals 16 residues. The CDR3 loop reads CASSLGRDGDTYEQYF. The CDR3 bases are TGTGCCAGCAGTTTAGGGAGAGACGGAGACACCTACGAGCAGTACTTC.

This chain connects TRBV20-1 to TRBJ2-3; no clear D gene. Trimming shortened V by 5 bases and J by 4 bases, and 7 bases separated the two germline ends. The CDR3 spans 11 residues. The germline V gene encodes CDR1 DFQATT and CDR2 SNEGSKA (reference sequence). The CDR3 DNA reads as TGCAGTGCTCTCGTCTCAGATACGCAGTATTTT. The encoded protein is CSALVSDTQYF.

The chain links TRBV5-1 to TRBJ1-1; a weak D match, TRBD1 (5 bases). CDR1 is SGHRS and CDR2 is YFSETQ in the germline V gene. V lost 0 bases, J lost 7 bases, and 13 bases lay in between. This CDR3 has 14 amino acids. This CDR3 reads CASSLEGQGVEAFF. CDR3 sequence (DNA): TGCGCCAGCAGCTTGGAGGGTCAGGGCGTTGAAGCTTTCTTT.

V usage is TRBV19 and J usage is TRBJ2-5, with D maybe TRBD2 (6 bases). The germline gives CDR1 LNHDA, CDR2 SQIVND (reference sequence). CDR3 length: 15 amino acids. V lost 2 bases, J lost 1 base, and 11 bases lay in between. Written as DNA, the CDR3 is TGTGCCAGTAGTATATCCACGGGGGTCCAAGAGACCCAGTACTTC. Amino acids: CASSISTGVQETQYF.

Only a few counts were recorded for this clone. The CDR3 sequence is CASSPLNQPQHF. The CDR3 region has the DNA TGTGCCAGCAGTCCCCTCAATCAGCCCCAGCATTTT. The rearrangement uses TRBV27 and TRBJ1-5; D remains unclear. Germline loops: CDR1 MNHEY, CDR2 SMNVEV (reference sequence). V dropped 5 bases and J dropped 3 bases, with 5 bases sitting between them. The CDR3 length is 12 residues.

This clone showed up just a few times. This sequence joins TRBV6-5 and TRBJ1-4; D call uncertain. V lost 6 bases, J lost 8 bases, and 16 bases lay in between. Germline CDR1 reads MNHEY; CDR2 reads SVGAGI. There are 14 residues in the CDR3. The DNA of the CDR3 is TGTGCCAGCAGCAAGACAAGAAGTGGCGAAAAACTGTTTTTT. Amino acid sequence: CASSKTRSGEKLFF.

This sequence joins TRBV7-2 and TRBJ1-5; maybe TRBD1 (6 bases). The CDR3 sequence is 12 residues long. Looked up from germline, CDR1 is SGHTA and CDR2 is FQGNSA. V was cut by 5 bases and J by 9 bases, with 11 bases left in between. Written as DNA, the CDR3 is TGTGCCAGCAGCCTACAGGGTCGGCCCCAGCATTTT. This encodes CASSLQGRPQHF.

This clone has a handful of counts. The chain has TRBV19 and TRBJ1-5, with a weak D call TRBD1 (6 bases). The V and J ends lost 7 bases and 2 bases respectively, with 18 bases between them. Germline V gives CDR1 LNHDA, CDR2 SQIVND (reference sequence). The CDR3 spans 16 residues. The CDR3 DNA reads TGTGCCAGTACCACTGCAGGGGTCGGCGGCAATCAGCCCCAGCATTTT. It yields the protein CASTTAGVGGNQPQHF.

The chain links TRBV6-1 to TRBJ1-1; D not certain. CDR1 is MNHNS and CDR2 is SASEGT in the germline V gene. This CDR3 comprises 11 residues. The germline V and J ends were trimmed by 8 bases and 2 bases, with 6 bases remaining between them. Here the CDR3 DNA reads TGTGCCAGCGTATTCAACACTGAAGCTTTCTTT. Translating it yields CASVFNTEAFF.

The chain is built from TRBV2 and TRBJ1-2; no definite D call. The CDR3 is made up of 13 amino acids. CDR1 SNHLY and CDR2 FYNNEI come from the germline V gene. V lost 7 bases to trimming and J lost 11 bases, with 20 bases between them. Here the CDR3 reads CASNQNGAWRYTF. DNA for the CDR3: TGTGCCAGCAACCAAAACGGCGCCTGGAGGTACACCTTC.

The chain is built from TRBV6-6 and TRBJ2-7, with 7 bases identical to TRBD1. The trim removed 5 bases at V and 3 bases at J, leaving 7 bases unmatched. From germline, CDR1 is MNHNY and CDR2 SVGAGI (reference sequence). This CDR3 is built from 14 residues. CDR3 bases: TGTGCCAGCAGTGCGACAGGGCCTCTCTACGAGCAGTACTTC. This gives the protein CASSATGPLYEQYF.

This clone has a handful of counts. This chain links TRBV11-3 with TRBJ2-1; D unresolved. This CDR3 contains 12 residues. CDR1 SGHNT and CDR2 YENEEA come from the germline V gene. The V and J ends lost 0 bases and 6 bases respectively, with 3 bases between them. The CDR3 sequence: CASSLESNEQFF. The CDR3 nucleotides read TGTGCCAGCAGCTTAGAGAGCAATGAGCAGTTCTTC.

This clone was recorded a few times. This sample includes further DNA sequences coding for the same CDR3. V gene TRBV2 combines with J gene TRBJ1-6; TRBD1 matches 8 bases. V gave up 4 bases and J gave up 5 bases; unmatched junction bases: 4. The CDR3 is 15 residues long. Germline V gene sequence: CDR1 SNHLY, CDR2 FYNNEI. The CDR3 DNA reads TGTGCCAGCAGTGCGACAGGGGCCGATAATTCACCCCTCCACTTT. Its translation: CASSATGADNSPLHF. Together with reference TRBV2 and TRBJ1-6, the CDR3 gives the full variable domain: EPEVTQTPSHQVTQMGQEVILRCVPISNHLYFYWYRQILGQKVEFLVSFYNNEISEKSEIFDDQFSVERPDGSNFTLKIRSTKLEDSAMYFCASSATGADNSPLHFGNGTRLTVT.

This chain links TRBV5-1 with TRBJ1-5; D call uncertain. The CDR3 sequence is 13 residues long. Germline V gene lookup returns CDR1 SGHRS and CDR2 YFSETQ. V dropped 0 bases and J dropped 5 bases, with 6 bases sitting between them. This CDR3 reads CASSLERDQPQHF. The DNA of the CDR3 is TGCGCCAGCAGCTTGGAAAGAGATCAGCCCCAGCATTTT.

The chain combines TRBV29-1 with TRBJ2-3; TRBD2 aligns across 15 bases. The CDR3 consists of 20 residues. Germline CDR1 SQVTM, CDR2 ANQGSEA. The V gene end was trimmed by 0 bases and the J gene end by 6 bases; junction bases not matched to a gene: 16. CDR3 DNA sequence: TGCAGCGTTGAAGATCTAGGGCTAAGGACTAGCGGGAGGGCCGATGATACGCAGTATTTT. Translation gives CSVEDLGLRTSGRADDTQYF.

The chain employs TRBV19 and TRBJ2-1, with D tentatively TRBD1 (6 bases). Trimming pared 3 bases from V and 4 bases from J, leaving 16 bases between. There are 16 residues in the CDR3. The germline CDR1 and CDR2 sequences are LNHDA and SQIVND (reference sequence). The CDR3 bases are TGTGCCAGTAGTATTTCCGGGACATGGACGTACAATGAGCAGTTCTTC. The encoded protein is CASSISGTWTYNEQFF.

This clone was counted only a few times. This CDR3 reads CASSLGTSGSGTDTQYF. In nucleotides, the CDR3 is TGTGCCAGCAGCTTAGGGACTAGCGGGTCTGGCACAGATACGCAGTATTTT. The chain joins TRBV11-3 to TRBJ2-3, with 11 bases aligning to TRBD2. With 1 base clipped from V and 1 base from J, the junction kept 4 bases outside the gene matches. CDR3 length: 17 amino acids. From germline, CDR1 is SGHNT and CDR2 YENEEA. Variable domain in full (rest from reference TRBV11-3 and TRBJ2-3): EAGVVQSPRYKIIEKKQPVAFWCNPISGHNTLYWYLQNLGQGPELLIRYENEEAVDDSQLPKDRFSAERLKGVDSTLKIQPAELGDSAVYLCASSLGTSGSGTDTQYFGPGTRLTVL.

The rearrangement links TRBV7-2 to TRBJ2-1; TRBD2 agrees at 14 bases. The CDR3 covers 17 residues. Germline lookup yields CDR1 SGHTA and CDR2 FQGNSA. Trimming cost V 3 bases and J 9 bases; bases outside gene matches: 10. The CDR3 sequence is CASSLMGLAGEGGEQFF. The CDR3 DNA follows: TGTGCCAGCAGCTTGATGGGACTAGCGGGGGAAGGAGGTGAGCAGTTCTTC.

This clone was seen a handful of times. CDR3 residues: CASSATGEIPFYSNQPQHF. CDR3 nucleotide sequence: TGTGCCAGCAGTGCTACGGGGGAGATACCTTTTTATAGCAATCAGCCCCAGCATTTT. The chain joins TRBV2 to TRBJ1-5; tentative D call: TRBD1 (5 bases). The CDR3 sequence is 19 residues long. Trimming shortened V by 4 bases and J by 0 bases, and 22 bases separated the two germline ends. Germline V gene sequence: CDR1 SNHLY, CDR2 FYNNEI. Variable domain in full (rest from reference TRBV2 and TRBJ1-5): EPEVTQTPSHQVTQMGQEVILRCVPISNHLYFYWYRQILGQKVEFLVSFYNNEISEKSEIFDDQFSVERPDGSNFTLKIRSTKLEDSAMYFCASSATGEIPFYSNQPQHFGDGTRLSIL.

The chain employs TRBV27 and TRBJ2-7; 13 nucleotides match TRBD2. This CDR3 spans 15 amino acids. Losses at the gene ends were 6 bases for V and 6 bases for J; bases not matched to a gene: 8. Germline V gives CDR1 MNHEY, CDR2 SMNVEV (reference sequence). The CDR3 sequence: CASRTIGTSGTEQYF. The CDR3 DNA follows: TGTGCCAGCAGGACGATAGGGACTAGCGGGACCGAGCAGTACTTC.

The chain has TRBV19 and TRBJ1-2; D call uncertain. The CDR3 covers 15 residues. From germline, CDR1 is LNHDA and CDR2 SQIVND (reference sequence). V lost 5 bases and J 0 bases, leaving 13 bases between the germline ends. The CDR3 DNA sequence: TGTGCCAGTAGTCGGCCGGGGAGCGCTAACTATGGCTACACCTTC. This sequence encodes CASSRPGSANYGYTF.

This clone was seen more than once but under ten times. V is TRBV19 and J is TRBJ1-1; weak D call: TRBD1 (6 bases). V was trimmed by 4 bases and J by 1 base, leaving 13 bases between them. There are 15 residues in the CDR3. CDR1 and CDR2 from the germline V gene are LNHDA and SQIVND (reference sequence). CDR3 coding DNA: TGTGCCAGTAGTAGACAGGACATAACGAACACTGAAGCTTTCTTT. Protein sequence: CASSRQDITNTEAFF.

The chain couples TRBV7-9 to TRBJ2-1, with D hard to call. Trimming stripped 5 bases from V and 6 bases from J, with 17 bases between. Per the germline V gene, CDR1 is SEHNR and CDR2 is FQNEAQ (reference sequence). The CDR3 loop spans 15 amino acids. CDR3 DNA sequence: TGTGCCAGCAGCCCACCCTTCCGGGTCGGCAATGAGCAGTTCTTC. It specifies CASSPPFRVGNEQFF.

The chain couples TRBV6-1 to TRBJ2-1; D is possibly TRBD2 (6 bases). Trimming left V 3 bases short and J 0 bases short, with 9 bases between. This CDR3 has 15 residues. CDR1 and CDR2 (germline): MNHNS, SASEGT. CDR3 sequence (DNA): TGTGCCAGCAGTGAGGGACTGCGCTCCTACAATGAGCAGTTCTTC. Residues: CASSEGLRSYNEQFF.

This clone is medium-sized (0.01 to 0.1%) in the sample. The chain carries TRBV28 and TRBJ2-3, with TRBD1 identical over 10 bases. The CDR3 is made up of 15 amino acids. The V and J ends lost 6 bases and 4 bases, in that order; junction bases with no gene match: 7. Germline V CDR1 and CDR2: MDHEN, SYDVKM. CDR3 nucleotides: TGTGCCAGCAGGATCCGGGACAGGGGCCCAGATACGCAGTATTTT. Its protein is CASRIRDRGPDTQYF.

This chain uses TRBV30 with TRBJ1-3; 7 bases line up with TRBD1. This CDR3 spans 15 amino acids. Germline-derived CDR1 and CDR2 are GTSNPN and SVGIG (reference sequence). Germline trimming cut 4 bases from V and 3 bases from J; bases unmatched to any gene: 9. CDR3 coding DNA: TGTGCCTGGACGACCCTCGACAGGGATGGAAACACCATATATTTT. The encoded protein is CAWTTLDRDGNTIYF.

This clone was seen more than once but under ten times. This sequence joins TRBV5-4 and TRBJ2-1; 16 nucleotides match TRBD2. Germline-derived CDR1 and CDR2 are SGHNT and YYREEE (reference sequence). This CDR3 is 16 amino acids long. Trimming at V came to 4 bases and at J to 8 bases, leaving 6 bases not matched to a gene. CDR3 region: CASSTGLAGGGDEQFF. CDR3 DNA sequence: TGTGCCAGCAGCACGGGACTAGCGGGAGGGGGCGATGAGCAGTTCTTC.

The sample holds a few counts of this clone. The chain recombines TRBV30 with TRBJ1-3, with no clear D. This CDR3 is 13 amino acids long. CDR1 and CDR2 from the germline V gene are GTSNPN and SVGIG (reference sequence). The V gene lost 2 bases and the J gene lost 6 bases, with 11 bases spanning the gap. CDR3 in amino acids: CAWSRGEANTIYF. The CDR3 region has the DNA TGTGCCTGGAGTCGGGGTGAGGCAAACACCATATATTTT.